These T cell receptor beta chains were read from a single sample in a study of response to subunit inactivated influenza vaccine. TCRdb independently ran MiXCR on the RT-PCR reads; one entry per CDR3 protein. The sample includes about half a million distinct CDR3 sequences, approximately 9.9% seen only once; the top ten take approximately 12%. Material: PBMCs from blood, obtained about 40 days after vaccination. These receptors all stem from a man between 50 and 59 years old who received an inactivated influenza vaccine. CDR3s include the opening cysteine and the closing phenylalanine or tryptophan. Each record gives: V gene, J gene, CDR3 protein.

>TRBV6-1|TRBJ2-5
CASSEQGLAGAQTYQETQYF
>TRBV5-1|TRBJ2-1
CASTPLGAYEQFF
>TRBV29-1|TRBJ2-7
CSVLIASTGEQYF
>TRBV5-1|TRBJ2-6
CASSPGGEPGANVLTF
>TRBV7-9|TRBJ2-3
CAGGAQTGRGTDTQYF
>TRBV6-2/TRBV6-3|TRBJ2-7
CASSKKGARGEQYF
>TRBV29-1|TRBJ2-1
CSVEGGGTYNEQFF
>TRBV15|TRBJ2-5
CATSRGGPDRETQYF
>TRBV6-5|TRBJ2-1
CASSYGDLSYNEQFF
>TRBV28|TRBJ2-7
CASSPNWGEQYF
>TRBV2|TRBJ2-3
CASSEGTRGTQYF
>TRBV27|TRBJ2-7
CASSFSTFSFYEQYF
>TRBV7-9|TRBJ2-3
CASSNRGPTTDTQYF
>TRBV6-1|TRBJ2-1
CASSEALEQFF
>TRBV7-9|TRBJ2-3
CASSLPPTDTQYF
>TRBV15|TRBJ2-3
CATSREDLGTLTSDTQYF
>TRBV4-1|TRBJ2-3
CASSYESSGRRDTQYF
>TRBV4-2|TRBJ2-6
CASSPLEDYGANVLTF
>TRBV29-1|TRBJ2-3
CSGKDGTASTDTQYF
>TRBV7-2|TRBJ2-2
CASSKRTRAAAGELFF